A single sample gave rise to the 15 T cell receptor beta chains below, sequenced in a study of T cell clusters in autoimmune cytopenias. One tube held mixed TRB-A and TRB-B primer pools for touch-down PCR. TCRdb re-analyzed the multiplex PCR reads; it lists each CDR3 protein once, without DNA. This table holds about 6,300 distinct CDR3 sequences. Each sample's input was roughly 270 ng genomic DNA, approximately 37,500 genome equivalents. Separately, the same data were catalogued under a study of T cell repertoires in aging, cancer and after chemotherapy.

The specimen sequenced was peripheral blood. The receptors derive from a human donor in good health.

The chain has TRBV19 and TRBJ1-1; absent DNA, TCRdb's TRBD1 call cannot be checked. This CDR3 comprises 14 residues. The germline V gene has CDR1 LNHDA and CDR2 SQIVND (reference sequence). The CDR3 loop is CASRPRGMNTEAFF. Supplemented by reference TRBV19 and TRBJ1-1, the full variable domain reads DGGITQSPKYLFRKEGQNVTLSCEQNLNHDAMYWYRQDPGQGLRLIYYSQIVNDFQKGDIAEGYSVSREKKESFPLTVTSAQKNPTAFYLCASRPRGMNTEAFFGQGTRLTVV.

Its frequency marks this clonotype as medium-sized. This chain uses TRBV5-5 with TRBJ1-4; no DNA is available, so the TRBD1 call from TCRdb remains unchecked. Germline-derived CDR1 and CDR2 are SGHKS and YYEKEE (reference sequence). The CDR3 is 15 residues long. The CDR3 loop is CASSPTGEYNEKLFF.

The genes are TRBV7-6 and TRBJ2-1; TCRdb's D call, TRBD1, is unchecked because there is no DNA. The germline V gene encodes CDR1 SGHVS and CDR2 FNYEAQ. The length of the CDR3 is 17 residues. This CDR3 is CASSPESWGEGDNEQFF. Full variable domain (outside the CDR3, taken from reference TRBV7-6 and TRBJ2-1): GAGVSQSPRYKVTKRGQDVALRCDPISGHVSLYWYRQALGQGPEFLTYFNYEAQQDKSGLPNDRFSAERPEGSISTLTIQRTEQRDSAMYRCASSPESWGEGDNEQFFGPGTRLTVL.

This clonotype is deemed large by its frequency. V and J are TRBV11-3 and TRBJ2-3. The germline V gene has CDR1 SGHNT and CDR2 YENEEA. The CDR3 covers 15 residues. The chain's CDR3 is CASSLVLASTDTQYF.

J is TRBJ2-3 and V is TRBV10-3; TCRdb picks TRBD1, but there is no DNA to check that call. The CDR3 consists of 16 residues. The germline V gene encodes CDR1 ENHRY and CDR2 SYGVKD. Here the CDR3 reads CAISESGAGPPDTQYF.

The rearrangement joins TRBV5-4 to TRBJ2-7; TCRdb returns TRBD2, unconfirmable since there is no DNA. The V gene's germline CDR1 is SGHNT and CDR2 YYREEE (reference sequence). The CDR3 consists of 14 residues. CDR3 amino acids: CASSLRQGPYEQYF.

The V call is TRBV20-1, the J call TRBJ1-2. The CDR3 sequence is 12 residues long. CDR1 is DFQATT and CDR2 is SNEGSKA in the germline V gene (reference sequence). CDR3 in amino acids: CSARDLGDGYTF.

The rearrangement joins TRBV19 to TRBJ1-1. This CDR3 has 15 residues. From germline, CDR1 is LNHDA and CDR2 SQIVND (reference sequence). CDR3: CASSIVAAMNTEAFF.

The genes are TRBV27 and TRBJ2-3; there is no DNA to check the TCRdb D call of TRBD2. From germline, CDR1 is MNHEY and CDR2 SMNVEV (reference sequence). The CDR3 spans 15 residues. The CDR3 sequence is CASSPTGLLTDTQYF.

The gene calls are TRBV10-3 and TRBJ1-4. Germline-derived CDR1 and CDR2 are ENHRY and SYGVKD. CDR3 length: 13 residues. The CDR3 loop reads CAISVGANEKLFF.

The CDR3 spells CASSILPGIVGEQFF. The chain recombines TRBV5-1 with TRBJ2-1; the TCRdb call, TRBD2, lacks DNA for checking. Germline-derived CDR1 and CDR2 are SGHRS and YFSETQ. The CDR3 sequence is 15 residues long.

The gene calls are TRBV7-9 and TRBJ2-7; as DNA is missing, the TRBD1 call by TCRdb cannot be tested. This CDR3 has 14 residues. Germline-derived CDR1 and CDR2 are SEHNR and FQNEAQ (reference sequence). CDR3 region: CASSRDPPRYEQYF.

The chain has TRBV27 and TRBJ1-1; TCRdb calls TRBD1, which cannot be checked without DNA. Germline CDR1 MNHEY, CDR2 SMNVEV (reference sequence). The CDR3 runs to 16 residues. This CDR3 reads CASSPYYRGPSTEAFF.

This chain links TRBV29-1 with TRBJ2-5; without DNA, the TCRdb call of TRBD1 cannot be checked. CDR1 and CDR2 (germline): SQVTM, ANQGSEA. The CDR3 has 14 amino acids. The CDR3 protein is CSVENGQVLDEQYF.

The chain couples TRBV5-6 to TRBJ2-7; TCRdb selects TRBD1, and the lack of DNA leaves this call unchecked. The CDR3 totals 15 residues. CDR1 is SGHDT, CDR2 YYEEEE, per germline. The CDR3 sequence is CASSLGGDRSYEQYF.